This TCR beta chain is from a study of PD-L1 blockade in urothelial cancer. Across the study: The year 2014 saw patients start atezolizumab, 1,200 mg intravenously every 3 weeks. Twenty-five of 29 patients were males with bladder-origin urothelial cancer. Study-level results: Pretreatment TCR clonality in blood, when below the median, was predictive of better survival.

Of note for this clone: No antigen is known for it.

The ends were cut back, 0 bases at V and 7 bases at J, with 15 bases in the middle. Germline V gene lookup returns CDR1 MNHEY and CDR2 SVGAGI. This CDR3 is built from 15 residues. Sequencing used immunoSEQ multiplex PCR; TCRdb keeps in-frame clones, though not all of them. The repertoire holds roughly 43,000 clones, approximately 77% seen once, with more than 2.5% in the top ten. The sequence came from a man aged 65-85 years with urothelial cancer. The chain combines TRBV6-5 with TRBJ1-2, with D possibly TRBD1 on 5 matching bases. Sequenced here: PBMCs, sampled around atezolizumab (anti-PD-L1) treatment. CDR3 sequence: CASSYSGGDPSGYTF. The CDR3 DNA reads as TGTGCCAGCAGTTACTCCGGGGGGGATCCTTCTGGCTACACCTTC.